This TCR beta chain was documented in a study of OX40 agonist ivuxolimab in advanced cancers. Study-level background: A history of anti-PD-1, anti-PD-L1 or anti-CTLA-4 therapy was acceptable, and 30% to 45% had some. A partial response was reached by three patients: one with hepatocellular carcinoma and two with cutaneous melanoma. Study observations and caveats: CD8+ T cells averaged more expanded clones than CD4+.

Trimming stripped 5 bases from V and 7 bases from J, with 14 bases between. Germline values: CDR1 PRHDT, CDR2 FYEKMQ (reference sequence). The CDR3 length is 14 residues. The method was immunoSEQ multiplex PCR; TCRdb's version includes in-frame clones alone and lacks a portion of them. The table includes approximately 86,000 clones, under 95% detected once. The sampling schedule covered blood at baseline, cycle 4 day 1, and cycle 7 day 1. Turning to this clone: Antigen: not known.

Here the sequenced sample was CD4+ or CD8+ T cells sorted from blood, taken in a trial of the OX40 agonist ivuxolimab. The rearrangement joins TRBV13 to TRBJ1-4, with D tentatively TRBD1 (5 bases). The TCR was taken from an adult with an advanced solid tumor such as melanoma, head and neck, liver or kidney cancer. DNA for the CDR3: TGTGCCAGCAGCGTCGGGGGGATCCGTGAAAAACTGTTTTTT. Amino acid sequence: CASSVGGIREKLFF.